This TCR beta chain was sequenced for a study of CD8 T cells in Susac syndrome. Study-wide findings and caveats: The TCR sequencing and HLA analysis in the study involved a relatively small number of individuals, as the study acknowledged.

After extraction with the RNeasy kit, roughly 0.45 to 1 ug of the RNA was reverse transcribed using random hexamers. An immunoSEQ multiplex PCR amplified TCR beta CDR3 over 54 Vbeta and 13 Jbeta. Each CDR3 protein gets one entry after TCRdb re-called the immunoSEQ multiplex PCR reads with MiXCR. This sample has 85,000 to 95,000 distinct CDR3 sequences, with 85% to 95% found just once. From blood CD8+ and CD4+ T cells, the TCR beta chain was sequenced. A single count supports this clonotype. Its antigen is currently unknown. The germline gives CDR1 MNHEY, CDR2 SVGAGI. V gave up 4 bases and J gave up 8 bases; unmatched junction bases: 10. The CDR3 is 14 amino acids.

This TCR was recovered from a human donor with Susac syndrome. The chain has TRBV6-5 and TRBJ1-1, with 7 bases aligning to TRBD1. The sequencing input was CD4+ T cells from PBMCs. CDR3 in DNA: TGTGCCAGCAGTTTAAGGGGGCGCACATCCGAAGCTTTCTTT. Translated: CASSLRGRTSEAFF.